Listed below are T cell receptor beta chains from one sample, sequenced in a study of cytomegalovirus exposure and HLA in healthy donors. Using immunoSEQ multiplex PCR, the repertoire was profiled, and TCRdb retains in-frame clones only, with some absent. The sample holds about 150,000 clones, approximately 80% seen once. Sample: PBMCs. These receptors all come from a woman in her thirties or forties in good health and CMV-seronegative. The CDR3 runs from the conserved cysteine through the conserved F or W. Not all rows give a size; the values are once, few, many and, for expanded clones, a class.

>TRBV4-3|-|TRBJ2-7
CASSQEWTGLNYEQYF
>TRBV7-8|-|TRBJ2-7
CASSLFSSGGYEQYF
>TRBV6-1|once|TRBJ1-1
CASSDRDRGQAFF
>TRBV2|-|TRBJ1-1
CASGGANTEAFF
>TRBV28|-|TRBJ2-7
CASTLGGSPWYEQYF
>TRBV11-3|-|TRBJ2-7
CASSLRGYRQYF
>TRBV18|once|TRBJ1-5
CASSPPETGGLNQPQHF
>TRBV5-1|-|TRBJ2-3
CASSLLAGASTDTQYF
>TRBV4-1|-|TRBJ2-1
CASSLFNRDYRAYEQFF
>TRBV28|once|TRBJ1-5
CASSLEGAAQPQHF
>TRBV6-6|once|TRBJ2-3
CASSYWEANTDTQYF
>TRBV7-8|-|TRBJ1-1
CASSWDRADTEAFF
>TRBV25-1|once|TRBJ2-5
CASSMYDWTGEETQYF
>TRBV19|-|TRBJ1-2
CASSRTGANYGYTF
>TRBV28|-|TRBJ1-4
CASKGGALGEKLFF
>TRBV2|-|TRBJ2-3
CASRPDSLTDTQYF
>TRBV6-5|-|TRBJ1-4
CASSLQRGEKLFF
>TRBV18|-|TRBJ2-1
CASSPTRLAEYNEQFF
>TRBV7-2|once|TRBJ2-6
CASSLGLNSGANVLTF
>TRBV2|-|TRBJ2-1
CASTGFNEQFF
>TRBV27|-|TRBJ1-2
CASSPRGQGGSYGYTF
>TRBV7-9|-|TRBJ2-5
CASSFLQGAQYF
>TRBV5-6|-|TRBJ2-4
CASSLGGPGRGIQYF
>TRBV14|-|TRBJ2-5
CASSQDPQALITQYF
>TRBV5-8|-|TRBJ1-3
CASRTVYSGNTIYF
>TRBV28|-|TRBJ2-5
CASRVGGASAQYF
>TRBV4-2|-|TRBJ1-6
CASSQDRDRGFSPLHF
>TRBV5-1|-|TRBJ1-3
CASSLAGRIPNTIYF
>TRBV10-1|-|TRBJ2-1
CASSVSGPLSYNEQFF
>TRBV7-8|-|TRBJ2-7
CASSPTRGRQDEQYF
>TRBV5-5|-|TRBJ2-7
CASSLDRNEQYF
>TRBV7-2|few|TRBJ2-7
CASSYLAGGSYEQYF
>TRBV7-8|-|TRBJ2-5
CASSAPRGQETQYF
>TRBV5-1|-|TRBJ2-5
CASSLGPGGQETQYF
>TRBV7-9|-|TRBJ1-1
CASSSQGREAFF
>TRBV19|once|TRBJ1-2
CASSITLRGSSIHGYTF
>TRBV6-5|-|TRBJ2-5
CASSYRGLAGETQYF
>TRBV7-9|-|TRBJ1-6
CASSLESRVSPLHF
>TRBV5-5|-|TRBJ1-4
CASSIRQGEREKLFF
>TRBV27|-|TRBJ2-7
CASSSPWASPYEQYF
>TRBV27|-|TRBJ2-7
CASSRVGQGAVSSEQYF
>TRBV27|-|TRBJ2-6
CASSLLSIPGANVLTF
>TRBV6-1|-|TRBJ2-3
CAVREAGGRNTQYF
>TRBV7-2|-|TRBJ2-7
CASSAGTGGYEQYF
>TRBV6-6|-|TRBJ2-7
CASRDRVYEQYF
>TRBV5-1|-|TRBJ2-1
CASSLLTGNYNEQFF
>TRBV9|-|TRBJ2-5
CASSVAGGHGETQYF
>TRBV7-9|-|TRBJ1-2
CSSSLQQNRGDYGYTF
>TRBV6-4|few|TRBJ2-1
CASSEAGGYNEQFF
>TRBV19|-|TRBJ2-2
CASSMGQGGDTGELFF
>TRBV5-1|-|TRBJ2-7
CASSLAGTGQGYEQYF
>TRBV28|-|TRBJ2-2
CASRSGQDTGELFF
>TRBV6-1|-|TRBJ1-6
CASSVPGQGGSYNSSLHF
>TRBV15|-|TRBJ2-7
CATSKDDFSINDEQYF
>TRBV14|-|TRBJ2-1
CASSRRLAGDEQFF
>TRBV7-2|few|TRBJ1-1
CASSPGGALNTEAFF
>TRBV6-5|-|TRBJ2-6
CASSRGTGGANVLTF
>TRBV19|-|TRBJ2-7
CASSTSSGSSYEQYF
>TRBV7-9|-|TRBJ2-7
CASSPLFLDGVEQYF
>TRBV28|-|TRBJ1-2
CASTSGVNHGYTF